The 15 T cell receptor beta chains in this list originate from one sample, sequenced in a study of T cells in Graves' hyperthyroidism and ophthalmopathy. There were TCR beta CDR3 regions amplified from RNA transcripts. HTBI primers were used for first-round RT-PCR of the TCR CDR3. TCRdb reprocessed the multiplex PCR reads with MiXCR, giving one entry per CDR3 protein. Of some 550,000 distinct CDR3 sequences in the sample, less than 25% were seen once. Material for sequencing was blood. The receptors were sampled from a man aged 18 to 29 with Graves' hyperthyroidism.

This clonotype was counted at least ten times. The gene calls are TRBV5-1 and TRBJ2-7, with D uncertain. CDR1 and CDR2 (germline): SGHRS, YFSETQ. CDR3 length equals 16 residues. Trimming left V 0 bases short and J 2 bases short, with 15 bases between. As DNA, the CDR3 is TGCGCCAGCAGCTTGGTCCGACATATCGGTCCCTACGAGCAGTACTTC. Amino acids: CASSLVRHIGPYEQYF.

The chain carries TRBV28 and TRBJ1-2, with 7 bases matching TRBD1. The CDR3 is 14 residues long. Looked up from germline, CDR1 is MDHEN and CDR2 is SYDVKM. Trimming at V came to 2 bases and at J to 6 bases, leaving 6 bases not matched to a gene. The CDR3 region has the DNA TGTGCCAGCAGTTTACTTCTCAGGGGGGATGGCTACACCTTC. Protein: CASSLLLRGDGYTF.

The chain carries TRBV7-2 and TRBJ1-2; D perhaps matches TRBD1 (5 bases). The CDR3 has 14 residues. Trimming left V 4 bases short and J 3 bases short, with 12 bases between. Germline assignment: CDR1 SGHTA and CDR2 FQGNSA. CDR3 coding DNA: TGTGCCAGCAGCTCGACAGCACTAGACTATGGCTACACCTTC. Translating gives CASSSTALDYGYTF.

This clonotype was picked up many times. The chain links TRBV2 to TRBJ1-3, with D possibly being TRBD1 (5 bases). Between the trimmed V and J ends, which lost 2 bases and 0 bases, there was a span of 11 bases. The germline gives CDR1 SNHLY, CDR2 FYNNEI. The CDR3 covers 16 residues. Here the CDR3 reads CASSEFEDSSGNTIYF. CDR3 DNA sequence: TGTGCCAGCAGTGAATTCGAAGACAGCTCTGGAAACACCATATATTTT.

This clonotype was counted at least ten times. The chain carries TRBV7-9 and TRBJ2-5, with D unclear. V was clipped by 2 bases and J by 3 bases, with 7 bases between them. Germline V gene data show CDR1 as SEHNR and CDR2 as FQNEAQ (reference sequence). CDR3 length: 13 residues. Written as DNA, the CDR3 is TGTGCCAGCAGCTTAATTGGGGAAGAGACCCAGTACTTC. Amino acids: CASSLIGEETQYF.

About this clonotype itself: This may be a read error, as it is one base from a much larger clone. CDR3: CSVFSGLGYGYSF. The CDR3 DNA reads TGCAGCGTTTTTTCAGGGTTAGGCTATGGCTACAGCTTC. This chain connects TRBV29-1 to TRBJ1-2, with D possibly being TRBD1 (5 bases). Germline assignment: CDR1 SQVTM and CDR2 ANQGSEA. This CDR3 contains 13 residues.

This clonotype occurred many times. CDR3 sequence reads: CASSLSLWGSGGAYEQYF. The CDR3 DNA follows: TGTGCCAGCAGTTTAAGCCTCTGGGGGAGCGGGGGGGCTTACGAGCAGTACTTC. The gene calls are TRBV28 and TRBJ2-7; 10 nucleotides match TRBD2. The CDR3 consists of 18 residues. V lost 2 bases and J lost 4; bases outside the gene matches: 14. The V gene's germline CDR1 is MDHEN and CDR2 SYDVKM.

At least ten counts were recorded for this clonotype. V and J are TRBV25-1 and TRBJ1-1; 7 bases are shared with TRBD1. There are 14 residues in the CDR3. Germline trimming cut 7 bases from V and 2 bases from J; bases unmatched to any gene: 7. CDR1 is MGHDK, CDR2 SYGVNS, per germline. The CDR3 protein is CASKAGGANTEAFF. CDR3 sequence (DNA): TGTGCCAGCAAGGCAGGGGGAGCCAACACTGAAGCTTTCTTT.

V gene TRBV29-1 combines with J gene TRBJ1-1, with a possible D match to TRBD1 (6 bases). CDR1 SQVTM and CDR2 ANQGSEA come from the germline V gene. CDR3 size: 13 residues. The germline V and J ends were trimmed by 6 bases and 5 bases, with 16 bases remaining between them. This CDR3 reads CSVQGGGGTEAFF. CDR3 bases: TGCAGCGTCCAAGGGGGAGGGGGAACTGAAGCTTTCTTT.

CDR3 residues: CASSQLDRGNTEAFF. The CDR3 DNA reads as TGCGCCAGCAGCCAGTTAGACAGGGGTAACACTGAAGCTTTCTTT. The V gene is TRBV4-1, the J gene TRBJ1-1, with 8 bases identical to TRBD1. Trimming removed 3 bases from V and 2 bases from J; junction bases left unmatched: 5. The CDR3 totals 15 residues. In germline, CDR1 is MGHRA, CDR2 YSYEKL.

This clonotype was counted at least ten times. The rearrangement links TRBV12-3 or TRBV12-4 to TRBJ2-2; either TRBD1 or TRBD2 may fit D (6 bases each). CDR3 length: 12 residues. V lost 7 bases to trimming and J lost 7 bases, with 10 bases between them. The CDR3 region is CASMRDNGELFF. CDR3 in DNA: TGTGCCAGCATGCGGGACAACGGGGAGCTGTTTTTT.

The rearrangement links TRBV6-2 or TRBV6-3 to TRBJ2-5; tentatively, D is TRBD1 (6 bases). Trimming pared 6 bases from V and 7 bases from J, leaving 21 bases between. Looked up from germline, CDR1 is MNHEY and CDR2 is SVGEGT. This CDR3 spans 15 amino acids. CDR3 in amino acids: CASSGLPTGVTTQYF. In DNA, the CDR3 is TGTGCCAGCAGCGGACTTCCGACAGGAGTAACGACCCAGTACTTC.

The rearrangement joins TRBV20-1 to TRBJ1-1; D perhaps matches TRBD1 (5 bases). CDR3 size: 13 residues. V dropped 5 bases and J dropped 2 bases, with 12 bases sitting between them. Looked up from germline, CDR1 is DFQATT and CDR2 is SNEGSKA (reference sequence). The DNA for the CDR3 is TGCAGTGCTTTTGACAGACCTAACACTGAAGCTTTCTTT. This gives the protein CSAFDRPNTEAFF.

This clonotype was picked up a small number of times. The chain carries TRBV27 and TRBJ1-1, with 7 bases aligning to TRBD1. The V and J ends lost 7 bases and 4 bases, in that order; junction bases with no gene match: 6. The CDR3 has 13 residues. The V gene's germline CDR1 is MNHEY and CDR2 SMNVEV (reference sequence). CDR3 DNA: TGTGCCAGCAACACGCAGGGGGGCACTGAAGCTTTCTTT. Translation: CASNTQGGTEAFF.

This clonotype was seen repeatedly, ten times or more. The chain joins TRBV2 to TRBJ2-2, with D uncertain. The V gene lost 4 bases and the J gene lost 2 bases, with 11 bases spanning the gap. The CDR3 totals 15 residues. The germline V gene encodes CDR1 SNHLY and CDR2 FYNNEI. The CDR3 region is CASSVLPPNTGELFF. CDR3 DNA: TGTGCCAGCAGTGTATTACCACCCAACACCGGGGAGCTGTTTTTT. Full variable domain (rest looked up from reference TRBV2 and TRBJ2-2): EPEVTQTPSHQVTQMGQEVILRCVPISNHLYFYWYRQILGQKVEFLVSFYNNEISEKSEIFDDQFSVERPDGSNFTLKIRSTKLEDSAMYFCASSVLPPNTGELFFGEGSRLTVL.